The 4 T cell receptor beta chains presented below share a single source sample, sequenced in a study of Ad26.COV2.S vaccination and SARS-CoV-2 variants (dated by TCRdb to about 2021). To prepare the library, the immunoSEQ multiplex PCR assay was applied. The clones in this table, taken by TCRdb from immuneACCESS, are in-frame only. Not every clone is retained; where verified, under half of the shortfall comes from an unresolved V gene, and the cause of the rest is unknown. The sample table records fewer than 800,000 clones; about 89% of these occur just once. The top ten clones comprise over 1.3% of the sample. The label giving this sample's treatment or condition can be read as: roughly 18 received Ad26.COV2.S at low or high dose, single or two shots; 5 received placebo; per-sample allocation not given. Repertoires of vaccine and placebo recipients were sequenced from samples taken on day 63 after the first injection.

This specimen consisted of peripheral blood, obtained in a trial of Ad26.COV2.S vaccine versus placebo. These receptors were obtained from a person between 18 and 65 years old who received the Ad26.COV2.S COVID-19 vaccine or a placebo.

This clone has just a few counts. The V gene is TRBV3-1 (or the pseudogene TRBV3-2), the J gene TRBJ1-2; TRBD1 aligns across 7 bases. Germline-derived CDR1 and CDR2 are LGHDT and YNNKEL (reference sequence). The CDR3 extends over 12 amino acids. J gave up 6 bases and V 4 bases, and 2 bases lay outside the gene matches. CDR3 sequence reads: CASSPGQDGYTF. CDR3 DNA: TGTGCCAGCAGCCCAGGACAGGATGGCTACACCTTC.

Note on this clone: Additional DNA sequences in this sample encode the identical CDR3. The chain uses TRBV27 and TRBJ2-1; no clear D. CDR1 is MNHEY, CDR2 SMNVEV, per germline (reference sequence). The CDR3 length is 12 residues. The V end was cut by 3 bases, the J end by 4 bases, with 4 bases between. The CDR3 is CASSFGYNEQFF. DNA for the CDR3: TGTGCCAGCAGTTTCGGTTACAATGAGCAGTTCTTC.

This chain connects TRBV19 to TRBJ2-3; tentative D call: TRBD1 (6 bases). V lost 6 bases and J lost 4, with 17 bases in between. CDR3 length: 15 amino acids. CDR1 is LNHDA, CDR2 SQIVND, per germline (reference sequence). The DNA of the CDR3 is TGTGCCAGTAGGTCCGGGACAATCTTGGCAGATACGCAGTATTTT. Protein sequence: CASRSGTILADTQYF.

This chain's CDR3 is CASCRRGNEKLFF. The CDR3 DNA follows: TGTGCCAGCTGCCGGCGGGGTAATGAAAAACTGTTTTTT. The chain links TRBV3-1 (or the pseudogene TRBV3-2) to TRBJ1-4; no firm D call. Germline V gene data show CDR1 as LGHDT and CDR2 as YNNKEL (reference sequence). The CDR3 spans 13 residues. V gave up 8 bases and J gave up 4 bases, with 11 bases separating them.